The entry that follows covers one T cell receptor (beta chain) sequence. Its antigen target is currently unknown. Per-nucleotide qualities are absent, and no much larger clonotype sits a single base away. CD8 naive samples consisted of CD45RO-negative cells that were positively selected for CCR7, yielding a CD45RA+CCR7+ population without TemRA cells. Healthy HIV-negative adults with no recently reported acute infections or vaccinations were included as donors. Only Caucasian adults living in Nashville, Tennessee, USA were represented among the donors. Blood was collected by leukapheresis, and PBMCs were isolated by Ficoll-Histopaque density gradient centrifugation and then cryopreserved in liquid nitrogen vapor phase. Analytical flow cytometry was used to check the purity and quantity of every magnetically sorted T cell population. Genomic DNA was isolated from each sorted fraction and quantified by UV absorbance on a Nanodrop 2000c.

This record comes from a study of shared clonotypes between healthy human individuals (dated by TCRdb to about 2020). In the study overall: The cohort included three men and a couple of women between 18 and 49 years of age. For each donor, CD4 naive and CD4 memory were each given three plates, CD8 naive was given two plates, and CD8 memory was given one plate. To estimate repertoire size and how much clonotype sharing occurs between individuals, the study deeply sequenced the blood TCR repertoires of roughly 5 healthy adults. Different laboratories and diverse techniques were used to prepare libraries and sequence TCR repertoires, to increase sequencing depth and limit assay-specific biases. Each donor's leukapheresis produced roughly between roughly 0.9 and 8.9 billion PBMCs.

What the research found in general, with its limitations: Sharing across a few donors was observed for around 5% of naive CD4, about 3.2% of naive CD8, 2.3% of memory CD4, and 0.4% of memory CD8 clonotypes. Incomplete sequencing was indicated by rarefaction of sorted-subset datasets, despite the large sequencing depth. Pairwise subsampling indicated that sequencing depth was expected to affect the degree of clonotype sharing among donors. Because the study included only a small number of donors, the genetic and exposure-history diversity represented was limited. Sampling was restricted to blood, and TCR repertoires in tissue are likely to differ from TCR repertoires in blood. Naive subsets generally had larger estimated clonotype richness than memory subsets did. Higher generation probabilities were observed for clonotypes shared by all four sorted-subset donors than for non-shared clonotypes.

TCR CDR3 regions were amplified from genomic DNA by multiplex PCR using the deep immunoSEQ assay. Extracted genomic DNA from each cell subset was distributed evenly across all wells of several immunoSEQ 96-well plates, and each plate was treated as a replicate. For sorted subsets, roughly 200 ng of genomic DNA, equivalent to tens of thousands of T cell genomes, went into each replicate PCR. Purified libraries were measured with a Qubit 3.0 fluorometer, size-checked on a Bioanalyzer 2100, and measured again with the KAPA Library Quantification kit. A separate single-read 150-cycle Illumina NextSeq 550 flow cell was used to sequence each immunoSEQ 96-well plate. The source study handled its data this way. The immunoSEQ output contained only junctional sequences without quality scores, so filtering could not match that applied to full-length reads. Sequences were annotated with PyIR, a Python wrapper for IgBLAST v1.9, using IMGT germline references to assign V/J genes and CDR3. Reads with weak V/J assignments (E-value above 1e-6), missing CDR3, stop codons, out-of-frame junctions, or ambiguous translated residues were removed. V3J clonotypes were defined as sequences sharing an identical inferred V gene, J gene, and CDR3 amino acid sequence. Percentage overlap between repertoires was computed as shared unique clonotypes divided by the size of the smaller repertoire. Three approaches were used to assess repertoire richness: RTK rarefaction, the Chao1 estimator, and Recon v2.1 estimates of unobserved clonotypes. Generation probabilities for all TCRbeta clonotypes obtained by the gDNA method from a handful of donors were computed using OLGA. In TCRdb, the immuneACCESS table is reduced to in-frame sequences with V and J assigned. These tables do not hold every clone; where another copy was compared, an unresolved V gene accounts for under half, and the others remain unexplained. The V and J calls and clone size come from that table; D and trimming were worked out from the DNA. The sample contains about 610,000 clones, roughly 96% of them found a single time. The top ten clones comprise approximately 0.1% of the sample.

The germline V gene supplies CDR1 SGDLS and CDR2 YYNGEE. V ends up 2 bases short and J 7 bases short, with an unmatched junction base count of 10. Counted from cysteine to phenylalanine, this CDR3 has 16 amino acids. Just CDR3 DNA is preserved here, 48 bases in frame from base 1. The TCR originated in a woman in her twenties or thirties in good health. The rearrangement joined TRBV9 to TRBJ2-4; 9 middle bases align to TRBD1. The sequenced material came from naive CD8+ T cells sorted from blood. Read against the paper, the sample's cell subset or site label means: CD45RA+CCR7+. The CDR3 protein: CASSVSSGTGNNIQYF. DNA sequence: TGTGCCAGCAGCGTGTCTTCCGGGACAGGGAACAACATTCAGTACTTC. Joined to the reference TRBV9 and TRBJ2-4 proteins, this CDR3 gives the full variable domain: DSGVTQTPKHLITATGQRVTLRCSPRSGDLSVYWYQQSLDQGLQFLIQYYNGEERAKGNILERFSAQQFPDLHSELNLSSLELGDSALYFCASSVSSGTGNNIQYFGAGTRLSVL.